These 13 T cell receptor beta chains were sequenced from one sample in a study of OX40 agonist ivuxolimab in advanced cancers. The library came from the immunoSEQ multiplex PCR assay. TCRdb stores this immuneACCESS table with in-frame sequences only. Part of the clones is absent; in the studies checked, under half of the shortfall reflects unresolved V genes, and no reason is known for the rest. The sample contains more than 20,000 clones, 88% of them found a single time. The ten largest clones take up roughly 10% of the sample. The material sequenced was CD4+ or CD8+ T cells sorted from blood, taken in a trial of the OX40 agonist ivuxolimab. Receptor source: an adult with an advanced solid tumor such as melanoma, head and neck, liver or kidney cancer.

The chain is built from TRBV9 and TRBJ1-5; D not resolved. V lost 4 bases to trimming and J lost 7 bases, with 12 bases between them. The CDR3 covers 13 residues. Germline V CDR1 and CDR2: SGDLS, YYNGEE. The CDR3 region is CASSPGPGQPQHF. The DNA of the CDR3 is TGTGCCAGCAGCCCCGGGCCGGGACAGCCCCAGCATTTT.

The rearrangement uses TRBV6-5 and TRBJ2-7; 8 bases are shared with TRBD1. The trim removed 2 bases at V and 1 base at J, leaving 4 bases unmatched. The length of the CDR3 is 15 residues. The germline gives CDR1 MNHEY, CDR2 SVGAGI. CDR3 sequence reads: CASSYGQGASYEQYF. The CDR3 nucleotides are TGTGCCAGCAGTTACGGGCAGGGGGCTTCCTACGAGCAGTACTTC.

The J gene is TRBJ2-7, the V gene TRBV27; D remains unclear. The germline V gene encodes CDR1 MNHEY and CDR2 SMNVEV (reference sequence). Trimming removed 2 bases from V and 4 bases from J, with 15 bases in between. This CDR3 spans 15 amino acids. This chain's CDR3 is CASSLDPTMDYEQYF. CDR3 in DNA: TGTGCCAGCAGTTTAGATCCAACTATGGATTACGAGCAGTACTTC.

The CDR3 here is CASSPGWGGGQPQHF. In DNA form, the CDR3 reads TGTGCCAGCAGTCCCGGGTGGGGGGGAGGTCAGCCCCAGCATTTT. V gene TRBV7-6 combines with J gene TRBJ1-5, with D possibly TRBD1 on 5 matching bases. The CDR3 consists of 15 residues. CDR1 and CDR2 (germline): SGHVS, FNYEAQ. With 6 bases removed from V and 6 bases from J, the gap between germline ends came to 18 bases.

V usage is TRBV7-8 and J usage is TRBJ2-5; D is tentatively TRBD1 or TRBD2 (5 bases each). The CDR3 is 18 amino acids. Trimming pared 7 bases from V and 0 bases from J, leaving 24 bases between. Germline V gene data show CDR1 as SGHVS and CDR2 as FQNEAQ. The CDR3 protein is CASITGRTARPYQETQYF. CDR3 coding DNA: TGTGCCAGCATTACGGGACGGACCGCCCGACCGTACCAAGAGACCCAGTACTTC.

V is TRBV13 and J is TRBJ2-6; a possible D gene is TRBD2 (5 bases). Germline V gives CDR1 PRHDT, CDR2 FYEKMQ (reference sequence). The V and J ends lost 6 bases and 0 bases respectively, with 12 bases between them. This CDR3 comprises 16 residues. CDR3 region: CASSQRGLSGANVLTF. The CDR3 DNA is TGTGCCAGCAGTCAAAGAGGGCTCTCTGGGGCCAACGTCCTGACTTTC.

The chain has TRBV4-2 and TRBJ2-1; D is perhaps TRBD1 or TRBD2 (6 bases each). The CDR3 length is 15 residues. The V and J ends lost 0 bases and 4 bases respectively, with 10 bases between them. Germline V gene data show CDR1 as LGHNA and CDR2 as YNFKEQ. The chain's CDR3 is CASSQDKGGYNEQFF. The DNA of the CDR3 is TGTGCCAGCAGCCAAGATAAAGGGGGGTACAATGAGCAGTTCTTC.

This rearrangement joins TRBV5-4 to TRBJ2-3, with a possible D match to TRBD2 (5 bases). The CDR3 spans 14 residues. The germline V gene encodes CDR1 SGHNT and CDR2 YYREEE (reference sequence). The V gene lost 4 bases and the J gene lost 6 bases, with 15 bases spanning the gap. CDR3 region: CASSPYGGSDTQYF. The CDR3 DNA sequence: TGTGCCAGCAGCCCCTACGGCGGGTCGGATACGCAGTATTTT.

The chain carries TRBV4-2 and TRBJ2-5, with 7 bases matching TRBD1. CDR1 LGHNA and CDR2 YNFKEQ come from the germline V gene. This CDR3 comprises 14 residues. V shed 3 bases, J shed 2 bases, and the junction held 3 bases outside the gene matches. The CDR3 region has the DNA TGTGCCAGCAGCCATGGGACAGCTCAAGAGACCCAGTACTTC. Translation: CASSHGTAQETQYF.

CDR3 region: CASSFKPPRGRGDEQFF. The CDR3 DNA follows: TGCGCCAGCAGCTTTAAGCCCCCTCGCGGGAGAGGCGATGAGCAGTTCTTC. The chain is built from TRBV5-1 and TRBJ2-1, with TRBD2 matching 7 bases. The CDR3 length is 17 residues. Germline V lookup: CDR1 SGHRS, CDR2 YFSETQ. Unmatched junction bases numbered 16, after V lost 2 bases and J lost 8 bases.

A word on this clone: The junction does not match germline at one end; this may be a read error. This same CDR3 is encoded by further DNA sequences in the sample. The genes are TRBV10-3 and TRBJ2-2, with D possibly being TRBD1 (5 bases). Looked up from germline, CDR1 is ENHRY and CDR2 is SYGVKD. The CDR3 runs to 15 residues. DNA for the CDR3: TGTGCCATCAGTGAGTCTGCAGGGAACACCGGAGAGCTGTTTTTT. Residues: CAISESAGNTGELFF.

In this sample, this clone turned up a few times. This chain links TRBV6-1 with TRBJ1-2; D unresolved. The V gene's germline CDR1 is MNHNS and CDR2 SASEGT. The CDR3 contains 10 residues. V dropped 9 bases and J dropped 5 bases, with 7 bases sitting between them. CDR3: CASVGYGYTF. CDR3 nucleotide sequence: TGTGCCAGTGTAGGGTATGGCTACACCTTC.

The chain couples TRBV11-2 to TRBJ1-3; D is ambiguous. V lost 1 base, J lost 3 bases, and 4 bases lay in between. This CDR3 is 13 amino acids long. Germline V gene data show CDR1 as SGHAT and CDR2 as FQNNGV. CDR3 region: CASSLVFGNTIYF. Written as DNA, the CDR3 is TGTGCCAGCAGCTTAGTCTTTGGAAACACCATATATTTT.